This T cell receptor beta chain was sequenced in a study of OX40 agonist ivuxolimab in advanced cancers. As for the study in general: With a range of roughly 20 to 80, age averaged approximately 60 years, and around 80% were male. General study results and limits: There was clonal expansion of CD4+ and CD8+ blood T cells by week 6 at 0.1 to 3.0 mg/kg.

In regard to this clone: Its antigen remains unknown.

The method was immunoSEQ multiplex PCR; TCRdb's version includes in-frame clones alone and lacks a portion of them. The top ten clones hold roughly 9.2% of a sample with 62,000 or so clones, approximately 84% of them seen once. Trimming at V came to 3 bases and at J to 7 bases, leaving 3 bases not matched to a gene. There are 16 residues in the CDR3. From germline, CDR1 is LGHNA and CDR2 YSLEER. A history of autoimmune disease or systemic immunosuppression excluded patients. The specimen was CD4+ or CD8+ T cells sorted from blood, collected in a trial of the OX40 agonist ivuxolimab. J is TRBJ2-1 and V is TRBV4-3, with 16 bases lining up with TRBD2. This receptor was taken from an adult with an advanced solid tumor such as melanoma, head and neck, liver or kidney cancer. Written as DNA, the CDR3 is TGCGCCAGCAGCCAGGGACTAGCGGGAGGGCTAAATGAGCAGTTCTTC. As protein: CASSQGLAGGLNEQFF.